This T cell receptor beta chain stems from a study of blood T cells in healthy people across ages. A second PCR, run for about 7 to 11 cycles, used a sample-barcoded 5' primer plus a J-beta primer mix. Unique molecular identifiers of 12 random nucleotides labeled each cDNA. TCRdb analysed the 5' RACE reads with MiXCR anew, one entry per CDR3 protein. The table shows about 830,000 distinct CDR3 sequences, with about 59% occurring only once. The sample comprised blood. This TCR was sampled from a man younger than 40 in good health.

In nucleotides, the CDR3 is TGTGCCAGCAGCGTAGGGCAGCCGGCTGGCGACATTCAGTACTTC. It codes for CASSVGQPAGDIQYF. The chain uses TRBV9 and TRBJ2-7; D unresolved. Near its end, the DNA agrees better with TRBJ2-4, so the J call may be wrong. Germline assignment: CDR1 SGDLS and CDR2 YYNGEE. The CDR3 runs 15 residues.